Below, 10 T cell receptor beta chains from the same sample are listed, as sequenced in a study of T cells expressing NK-cell markers. TCRdb reanalyzed the 5' RACE reads and collapses them to one entry per CDR3 protein, without DNA. The sample includes approximately 420,000 distinct CDR3 sequences. The sample was blood T cells: a sorted CD56 or NKG2C T cell subset, CD4+ or CD8+ T cells, or bulk PBMC T cells (not recorded which). The receptors stem from a woman aged 45-65 years in good health.

The rearrangement links TRBV6-5 to TRBJ2-5; the D call of TRBD1 rests on TCRdb alone, since no DNA is present to check it. This CDR3 has 14 amino acids. In germline, CDR1 is MNHEY, CDR2 SVGAGI. CDR3: CASSYETGQETQYF.

The chain links TRBV25-1 to TRBJ2-1. CDR3 size: 12 residues. From germline, CDR1 is MGHDK and CDR2 SYGVNS. The CDR3 is CASSEVPGGQFF.

This CDR3 reads CASSLGTYEQFF. The gene calls are TRBV7-9 and TRBJ2-1; TCRdb returns TRBD1, unconfirmable since there is no DNA. CDR3 length equals 12 residues. From germline, CDR1 is SEHNR and CDR2 FQNEAQ (reference sequence).

The chain recombines TRBV7-2 with TRBJ2-5; TCRdb's assignment of TRBD2 cannot be checked, as there is no DNA. Germline loops: CDR1 SGHTA, CDR2 FQGNSA. CDR3 length: 19 residues. CDR3 protein: CASRLGSGSGYSQTETQYF. Combining the CDR3 with reference TRBV7-2 and TRBJ2-5 gives the whole variable domain GAGVSQSPSNKVTEKGKDVELRCDPISGHTALYWYRQSLGQGLEFLIYFQGNSAPDKSGLPSDRFSAERTGGSVSTLTIQRTQQEDSAVYLCASRLGSGSGYSQTETQYFGPGTRLLVL.

CDR3 in amino acids: CASSQVAGGSYNEQFF. The V and J genes are TRBV14 and TRBJ2-1. Per germline, CDR1 SGHDN and CDR2 FVKESK. This CDR3 is 16 amino acids long.

This sequence joins TRBV10-3 and TRBJ1-1; TCRdb picks TRBD1, but there is no DNA to check that call. Germline CDR1 ENHRY, CDR2 SYGVKD. The CDR3 is 15 residues long. The CDR3 reads CAISESPGGNTEAFF.

The CDR3 loop is CASSFLAGGARPHNEQFF. The chain is built from TRBV12-3 or TRBV12-4 and TRBJ2-1; TCRdb designates TRBD2, a call that cannot be tested without DNA. This CDR3 comprises 18 residues.

The chain uses TRBV29-1 and TRBJ1-1. The CDR3 is 12 residues long. Germline V gives CDR1 SQVTM, CDR2 ANQGSEA. The CDR3 is CSASRGGTEAFF. The full variable domain, its missing parts supplied by reference TRBV29-1 and TRBJ1-1, is SAVISQKPSRDICQRGTSLTIQCQVDSQVTMMFWYRQQPGQSLTLIATANQGSEATYESGFVIDKFPISRPNLTFSTLTVSNMSPEDSSIYLCSASRGGTEAFFGQGTRLTVV.

The chain uses TRBV27 and TRBJ2-3; TCRdb proposes TRBD1, but this gene call is untestable without DNA. The V gene's germline CDR1 is MNHEY and CDR2 SMNVEV (reference sequence). The CDR3 has 16 amino acids. CDR3 amino acids: CASSFQQGGSTDTQYF.

The chain is built from TRBV18 and TRBJ2-1; TCRdb calls TRBD2, which cannot be checked without DNA. CDR3 length: 17 amino acids. Looked up from germline, CDR1 is KGHSH and CDR2 is LQKENI. The CDR3 protein is CASSGLAGGNSYNEQFF.